This TCR beta chain derives from a study of blood T cell repertoires in COVID-19. Sequenced by immunoSEQ multiplex PCR; TCRdb stores in-frame clones only, minus some. Of 250,000 to 300,000 clones detected, over 70% appear once; the ten largest clones hold 3% to 3.5%. The table lists this clone with a count of one. What was sequenced was peripheral blood. The receptor was derived from a woman older than 75 with acute or convalescent COVID-19.

For the CDR3, the DNA is TGTGCCAGCAGTTCGGGAGGCTATGGCTACACCTTC. Encoded protein: CASSSGGYGYTF. The J gene is TRBJ1-2, the V gene TRBV6-5, with D uncertain. Germline values: CDR1 MNHEY, CDR2 SVGAGI. The V gene lost 4 bases and the J gene lost 4 bases, with 7 bases spanning the gap. The CDR3 is made up of 12 amino acids.